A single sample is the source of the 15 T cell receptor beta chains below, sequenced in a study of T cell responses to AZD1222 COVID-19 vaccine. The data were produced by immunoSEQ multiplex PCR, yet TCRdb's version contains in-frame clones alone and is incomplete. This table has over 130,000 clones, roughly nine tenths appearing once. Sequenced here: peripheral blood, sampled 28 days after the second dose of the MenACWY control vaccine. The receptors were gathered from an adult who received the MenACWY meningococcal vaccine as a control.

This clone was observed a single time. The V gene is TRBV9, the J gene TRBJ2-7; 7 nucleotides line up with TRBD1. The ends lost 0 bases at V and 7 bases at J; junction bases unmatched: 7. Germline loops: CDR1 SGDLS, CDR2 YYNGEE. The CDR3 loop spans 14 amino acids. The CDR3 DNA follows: TGTGCCAGCAGCGTAGGGACAGGTAGACGGGAGCAGTACTTC. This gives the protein CASSVGTGRREQYF.

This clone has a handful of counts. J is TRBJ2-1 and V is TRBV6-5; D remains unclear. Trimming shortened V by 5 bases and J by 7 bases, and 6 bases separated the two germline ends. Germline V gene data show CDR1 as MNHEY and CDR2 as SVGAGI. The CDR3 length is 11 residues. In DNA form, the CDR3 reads TGTGCCAGCAGTACGAGTAATGAGCAGTTCTTC. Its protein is CASSTSNEQFF.

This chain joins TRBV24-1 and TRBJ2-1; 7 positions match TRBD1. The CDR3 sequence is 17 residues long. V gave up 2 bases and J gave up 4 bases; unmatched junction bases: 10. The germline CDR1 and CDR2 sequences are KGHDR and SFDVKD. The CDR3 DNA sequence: TGTGCCACCAGTGATTCCAAAAGAGGGACAGCTTACAATGAGCAGTTCTTC. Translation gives CATSDSKRGTAYNEQFF.

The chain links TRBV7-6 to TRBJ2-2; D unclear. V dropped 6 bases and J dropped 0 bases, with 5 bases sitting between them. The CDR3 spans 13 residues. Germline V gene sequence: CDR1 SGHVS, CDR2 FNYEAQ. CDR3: CASSATNTGELFF. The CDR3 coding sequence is TGTGCCAGCAGTGCTACGAACACCGGGGAGCTGTTTTTT. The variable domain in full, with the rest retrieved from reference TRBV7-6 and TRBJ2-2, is GAGVSQSPRYKVTKRGQDVALRCDPISGHVSLYWYRQALGQGPEFLTYFNYEAQQDKSGLPNDRFSAERPEGSISTLTIQRTEQRDSAMYRCASSATNTGELFFGEGSRLTVL.

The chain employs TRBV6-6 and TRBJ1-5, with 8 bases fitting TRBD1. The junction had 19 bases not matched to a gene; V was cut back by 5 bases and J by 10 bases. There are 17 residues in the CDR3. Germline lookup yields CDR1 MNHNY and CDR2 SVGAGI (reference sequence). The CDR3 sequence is CASSRSTGASKGSPQHF. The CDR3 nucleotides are TGTGCCAGCAGTAGATCGACAGGGGCAAGTAAAGGTTCTCCCCAGCATTTT.

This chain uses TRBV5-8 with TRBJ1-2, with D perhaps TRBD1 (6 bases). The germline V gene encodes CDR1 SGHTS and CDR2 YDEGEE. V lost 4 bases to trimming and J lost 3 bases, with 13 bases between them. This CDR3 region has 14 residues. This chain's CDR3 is CASSHRAGDYGYTF. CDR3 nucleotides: TGTGCCAGCAGCCACCGCGCAGGGGACTATGGCTACACCTTC.

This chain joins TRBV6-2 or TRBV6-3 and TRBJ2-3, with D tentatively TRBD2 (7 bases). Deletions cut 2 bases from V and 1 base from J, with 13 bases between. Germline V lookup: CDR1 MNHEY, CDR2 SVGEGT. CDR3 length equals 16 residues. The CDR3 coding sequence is TGTGCCAGCAGTTACCGGCGGGGGCTTCGCACAGATACGCAGTATTTT. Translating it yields CASSYRRGLRTDTQYF.

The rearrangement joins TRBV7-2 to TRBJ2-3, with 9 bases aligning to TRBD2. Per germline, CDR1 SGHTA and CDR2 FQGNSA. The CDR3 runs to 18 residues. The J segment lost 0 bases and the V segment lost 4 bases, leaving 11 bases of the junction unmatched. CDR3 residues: CASSYLAGSQFSTDTQYF. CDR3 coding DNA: TGTGCCAGCAGCTACCTAGCGGGAAGTCAATTTAGCACAGATACGCAGTATTTT.

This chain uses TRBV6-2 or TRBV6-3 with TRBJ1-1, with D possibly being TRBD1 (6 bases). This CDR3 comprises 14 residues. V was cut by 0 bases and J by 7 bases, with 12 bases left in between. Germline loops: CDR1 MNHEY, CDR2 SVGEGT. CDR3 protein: CASSYSGGQYEAFF. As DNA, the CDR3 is TGTGCCAGCAGTTACTCAGGGGGACAATATGAAGCTTTCTTT.

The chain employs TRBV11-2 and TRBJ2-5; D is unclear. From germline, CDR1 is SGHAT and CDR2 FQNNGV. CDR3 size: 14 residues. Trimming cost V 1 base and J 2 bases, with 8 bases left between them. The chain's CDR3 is CASSLGAAQETQYF. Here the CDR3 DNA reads TGTGCCAGCAGCTTAGGGGCAGCACAAGAGACCCAGTACTTC.

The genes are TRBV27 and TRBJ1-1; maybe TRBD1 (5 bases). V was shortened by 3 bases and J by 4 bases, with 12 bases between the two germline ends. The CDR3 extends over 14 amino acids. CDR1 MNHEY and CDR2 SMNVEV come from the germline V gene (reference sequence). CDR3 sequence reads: CASSFQGGGTEAFF. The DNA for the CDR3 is TGTGCCAGCAGTTTCCAGGGTGGTGGCACTGAAGCTTTCTTT.

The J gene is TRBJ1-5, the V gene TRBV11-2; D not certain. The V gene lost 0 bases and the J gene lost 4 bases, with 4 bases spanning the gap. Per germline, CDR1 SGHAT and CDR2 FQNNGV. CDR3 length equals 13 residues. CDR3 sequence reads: CASSLDGNQPQHF. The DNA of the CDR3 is TGTGCCAGCAGCTTAGACGGTAATCAGCCCCAGCATTTT.

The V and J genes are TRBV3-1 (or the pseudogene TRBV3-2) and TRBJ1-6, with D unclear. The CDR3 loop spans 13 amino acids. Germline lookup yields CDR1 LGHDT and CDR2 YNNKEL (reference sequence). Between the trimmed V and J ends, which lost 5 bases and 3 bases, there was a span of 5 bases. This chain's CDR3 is CASSGNYNSPLHF. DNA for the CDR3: TGTGCCAGCAGCGGAAACTATAATTCACCCCTCCACTTT.

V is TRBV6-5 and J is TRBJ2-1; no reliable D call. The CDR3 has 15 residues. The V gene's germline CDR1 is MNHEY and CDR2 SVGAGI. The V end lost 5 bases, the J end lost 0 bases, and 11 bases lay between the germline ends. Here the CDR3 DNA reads TGTGCCAGCAGTCGAACAGAGAGCTCCTACAATGAGCAGTTCTTC. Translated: CASSRTESSYNEQFF.

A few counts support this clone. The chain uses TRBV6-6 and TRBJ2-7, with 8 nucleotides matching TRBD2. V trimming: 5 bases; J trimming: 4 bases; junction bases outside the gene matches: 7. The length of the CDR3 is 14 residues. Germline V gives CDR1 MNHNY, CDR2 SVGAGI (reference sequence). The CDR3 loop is CASSTGLARYEQYF. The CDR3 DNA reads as TGTGCCAGCAGTACAGGACTAGCCCGATACGAGCAGTACTTC.